This T cell receptor beta chain was retrieved from a study of OX40 agonist ivuxolimab in advanced cancers. For the study at large: Every 2 weeks, patients got intravenous ivuxolimab at one of six dose levels (0.01-10 mg/kg). Three patients got partial responses; one had hepatocellular carcinoma and two had cutaneous melanoma.

The CDR3 consists of 14 residues. Per the germline V gene, CDR1 is SEHNR and CDR2 is FQNEAQ (reference sequence). V was shortened by 1 base and J by 0 bases, with 6 bases between the two germline ends. The assay was immunoSEQ multiplex PCR, and TCRdb's table has in-frame clones only and misses some. In the table there are tens of thousands of clones, about 90% of which are singletons. The TCR was taken from an adult with an advanced solid tumor such as melanoma, head and neck, liver or kidney cancer. The sequencing here drew on CD4+ or CD8+ T cells sorted from blood, taken in a trial of the OX40 agonist ivuxolimab. The genes are TRBV7-9 and TRBJ1-2, with unresolved D. CDR3 protein: CASSLGQTNYGYTF. The CDR3 DNA reads as TGTGCCAGCAGCTTAGGTCAGACTAACTATGGCTACACCTTC.